Listed here are 18 T cell receptor beta chains from one sample, sequenced in a study of immune evolution from preneoplasia to lung adenocarcinoma. Using immunoSEQ multiplex PCR, the repertoire was profiled, and TCRdb retains in-frame clones only, with some absent. Counted here are some 5,000 clones, 75% to 90% occurring once; the ten biggest clones make up approximately 4%. The sample taken for sequencing was FFPE adjacent normal lung tissue. The receptors derive from a person between 65 and 80 years old with lung adenocarcinoma.

The chain recombines TRBV11-2 with TRBJ2-2; D is uncertain. This CDR3 region has 11 residues. From germline, CDR1 is SGHAT and CDR2 FQNNGV. Trimming removed 5 bases from V and 8 bases from J, with 6 bases in between. In DNA, the CDR3 is TGTGCCAGCAGCCAGTGGGGGGAGCTGTTTTTT. It encodes CASSQWGELFF.

The chain recombines TRBV10-1 with TRBJ2-1; D ambiguous. The CDR3 is made up of 11 amino acids. Germline CDR1 reads WNHNN; CDR2 reads SYGVQD (reference sequence). The germline V and J ends were trimmed by 8 bases and 8 bases, with 10 bases remaining between them. The CDR3 loop reads CASVCWDEQFF. CDR3 DNA sequence: TGCGCCAGCGTATGTTGGGATGAGCAGTTCTTC.

This clone was picked up one time. This chain connects TRBV6-6 to TRBJ2-3; D remains unclear. Trimming left V 4 bases short and J 0 bases short, with 8 bases between. Germline V CDR1 and CDR2: MNHNY, SVGAGI (reference sequence). The CDR3 has 14 residues. CDR3 loop: CASSWSTSTDTQYF. The CDR3 DNA follows: TGTGCCAGCAGTTGGTCCACTAGCACAGATACGCAGTATTTT.

This sequence joins TRBV4-1 and TRBJ2-1, with D perhaps matching TRBD1 (7 bases). This CDR3 has 15 amino acids. Germline V gene sequence: CDR1 MGHRA, CDR2 YSYEKL. V dropped 4 bases and J dropped 3 bases, with 13 bases sitting between them. The CDR3 protein is CASSPDRRDYNEQFF. DNA for the CDR3: TGCGCCAGCAGCCCGGACAGGAGGGACTACAATGAGCAGTTCTTC.

The rearrangement links TRBV4-1 to TRBJ2-5; 8 bases agree with TRBD2. The CDR3 is 16 residues long. V shed 0 bases and J 0 bases; nucleotides not matched to a gene: 3. Germline V gene lookup returns CDR1 MGHRA and CDR2 YSYEKL. The DNA of the CDR3 is TGCGCCAGCAGCCAAGATCGAGCGGGGGACCAAGAGACCCAGTACTTC. Translating it yields CASSQDRAGDQETQYF.

The chain joins TRBV11-3 to TRBJ2-1; the D is unclear. The CDR3 is 14 residues long. Germline assignment: CDR1 SGHNT and CDR2 YENEEA. V was trimmed by 0 bases and J by 6 bases, leaving 9 bases between them. CDR3 loop: CASSLDYPRNEQFF. CDR3 nucleotides: TGTGCCAGCAGCTTAGATTACCCACGCAATGAGCAGTTCTTC.

The gene calls are TRBV29-1 and TRBJ2-7; D is ambiguous. Trimming shortened V by 4 bases and J by 1 base, and 5 bases separated the two germline ends. CDR3 size: 11 residues. Germline V gene data show CDR1 as SQVTM and CDR2 as ANQGSEA. CDR3 residues: CSVGGSYEQYF. The CDR3 region has the DNA TGCAGCGTTGGTGGTTCCTACGAGCAGTACTTC.

A remark on this clone: The sample holds other DNA sequences that translate to the same CDR3. The rearrangement uses TRBV28 and TRBJ1-1; D may be TRBD1 (6 bases). Germline CDR1 MDHEN, CDR2 SYDVKM. Trimming cost V 3 bases and J 0 bases, with 14 bases left between them. CDR3 length: 16 residues. The CDR3 is CASSLGGAGVNTEAFF. CDR3 in DNA: TGTGCCAGCAGTTTGGGGGGGGCGGGTGTGAACACTGAAGCTTTCTTT.

The chain joins TRBV6-6 to TRBJ2-3; TRBD1 aligns across 7 bases. With V trimmed by 2 bases and J by 1 base, 0 bases remained unmatched. The CDR3 is 14 amino acids. Germline V lookup: CDR1 MNHNY, CDR2 SVGAGI (reference sequence). This CDR3 is CASSYGQGTDTQYF. CDR3 nucleotides: TGTGCCAGCAGTTACGGACAGGGCACAGATACGCAGTATTTT.

This clone was counted once. The rearrangement uses TRBV7-6 and TRBJ2-7, with 7 nucleotides matching TRBD2. V shed 2 bases, J shed 5 bases, and the junction held 3 bases outside the gene matches. Germline V gene data show CDR1 as SGHVS and CDR2 as FNYEAQ. The CDR3 sequence is 13 residues long. The CDR3 here is CASSLRAGDEQYF. The CDR3 DNA reads as TGTGCCAGCAGCTTAAGGGCGGGAGACGAGCAGTACTTC.

The chain couples TRBV6-1 to TRBJ1-1; possibly TRBD1 for D (6 bases). Trimming removed 7 bases from V and 7 bases from J, with 13 bases in between. Germline assignment: CDR1 MNHNS and CDR2 SASEGT. There are 12 residues in the CDR3. DNA of the CDR3: TGTGCCAGCATTAGGGGGGCCGTTGAAGCTTTCTTT. Its protein is CASIRGAVEAFF.

On this clone itself: Other DNA sequences in the sample encode the same CDR3. The chain couples TRBV6-6 to TRBJ1-1; the D gene is possibly TRBD1 (5 bases). V was cut by 4 bases and J by 0 bases, with 9 bases left in between. The germline V gene has CDR1 MNHNY and CDR2 SVGAGI (reference sequence). This CDR3 contains 14 residues. The CDR3 reads CASSSGGMNTEAFF. CDR3 in DNA: TGTGCCAGCAGTTCGGGGGGGATGAACACTGAAGCTTTCTTT.

The gene calls are TRBV7-9 and TRBJ1-6; a possible D gene is TRBD1 (5 bases). This CDR3 comprises 14 residues. CDR1 and CDR2 (germline): SEHNR, FQNEAQ (reference sequence). Deletions cut 5 bases from V and 5 bases from J, with 10 bases between. The CDR3 spells CASSRDSDNSPLHF. The CDR3 DNA reads TGTGCCAGCAGCCGAGACAGTGATAATTCACCCCTCCACTTT.

The V call is TRBV13, the J call TRBJ2-2, with TRBD2 matching 7 bases. The CDR3 totals 16 residues. The J segment lost 1 base and the V segment lost 4 bases, leaving 6 bases of the junction unmatched. Per germline, CDR1 PRHDT and CDR2 FYEKMQ (reference sequence). In DNA, the CDR3 is TGTGCCAGCAGCTGTGAAGCGGGACTGAACACCGGGGAGCTGTTTTTT. It translates to CASSCEAGLNTGELFF.

V and J are TRBV7-6 and TRBJ1-1; D unresolved. V lost 5 bases to trimming and J lost 1 base, with 8 bases between them. The germline V gene has CDR1 SGHVS and CDR2 FNYEAQ. The CDR3 has 13 amino acids. The CDR3 here is CASSGRRNTEAFF. For the CDR3, the DNA is TGTGCCAGCAGCGGACGCAGGAACACTGAAGCTTTCTTT. The variable domain in full, with the rest retrieved from reference TRBV7-6 and TRBJ1-1, is GAGVSQSPRYKVTKRGQDVALRCDPISGHVSLYWYRQALGQGPEFLTYFNYEAQQDKSGLPNDRFSAERPEGSISTLTIQRTEQRDSAMYRCASSGRRNTEAFFGQGTRLTVV.

The V and J genes are TRBV10-3 and TRBJ2-1, with 8 nucleotides matching TRBD1. The CDR3 is 12 residues long. The ends lost 6 bases at V and 8 bases at J; junction bases unmatched: 3. Germline CDR1 reads ENHRY; CDR2 reads SYGVKD. The DNA for the CDR3 is TGTGCCATCAGCGAGACAGGGGATGAGCAGTTCTTC. This encodes CAISETGDEQFF.

The rearrangement links TRBV19 to TRBJ2-2, with D unresolved. V was trimmed by 0 bases and J by 2 bases, leaving 4 bases between them. This CDR3 comprises 14 residues. Germline V gene sequence: CDR1 LNHDA, CDR2 SQIVND (reference sequence). Here the CDR3 reads CASSIDTNTGELFF. The DNA of the CDR3 is TGTGCCAGTAGTATAGATACCAACACCGGGGAGCTGTTTTTT.

The chain links TRBV4-1 to TRBJ2-5, with D perhaps assigned TRBD1 or TRBD2 (6 bases each). Germline values: CDR1 MGHRA, CDR2 YSYEKL. This CDR3 has 16 amino acids. V was cut by 1 base and J by 5 bases, with 17 bases left in between. This chain's CDR3 is CASSQALEGGDETQYF. CDR3 coding DNA: TGCGCCAGCAGCCAAGCGTTAGAGGGGGGCGATGAGACCCAGTACTTC.